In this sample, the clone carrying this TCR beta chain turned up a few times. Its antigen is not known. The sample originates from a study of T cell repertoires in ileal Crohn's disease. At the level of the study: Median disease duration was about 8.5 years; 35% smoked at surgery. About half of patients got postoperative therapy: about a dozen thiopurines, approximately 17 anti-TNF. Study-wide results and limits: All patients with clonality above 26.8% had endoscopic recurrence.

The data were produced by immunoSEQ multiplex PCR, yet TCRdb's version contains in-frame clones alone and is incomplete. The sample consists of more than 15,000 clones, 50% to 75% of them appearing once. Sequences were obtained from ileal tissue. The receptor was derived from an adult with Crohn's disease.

Written as DNA, the CDR3 is TGTGCCAGCACCTCCTTGGGCGGGGTTGACGAGCAGTACTTC. Translating it yields CASTSLGGVDEQYF. The gene calls are TRBV7-8 and TRBJ2-7, with TRBD2 as a possible D gene (6 bases). Germline-derived CDR1 and CDR2 are SGHVS and FQNEAQ. The CDR3 is 14 residues long. V was pared by 7 bases and J by 5 bases, with 18 bases between.